This TCR beta chain is drawn from a study of cytomegalovirus exposure and HLA in healthy donors. Study as a whole: A prior study identified approximately 110 million unique TCR beta sequences from some 200 million T cells. Study-wide points: A later analysis showed HLA-associated TCR beta chains outstripping equally common others in clonal expansion. Usually a TCR sequence was rare, but some public TCRs were found in many donors. The availability of immune exposure information extended only to CMV serostatus.

Primers for the PCR totalled 60 Vbeta and 13 Jbeta. The table came from immunoSEQ multiplex PCR; TCRdb's copy has only in-frame clones and leaves some out. The sample holds around 230,000 clones; 82% are singletons and the top ten take about 6%. This clone has only one observation. Its antigen is unknown. The same CDR3 can be traced to other DNA sequences in this sample. The ends lost 4 bases at V and 4 bases at J; junction bases unmatched: 5. Germline CDR1 is MNHEY and CDR2 is SMNVEV (reference sequence). This CDR3 has 15 residues. The clonotype comes from a man between 35 and 55 years old in good health and CMV-seropositive. The chain combines TRBV27 with TRBJ1-2; 11 bases are shared with TRBD1. The source material was PBMCs. The CDR3 region has the DNA TGTGCCAGCAGTTCTACCGGGACAGGGGGCTATGGCTACACCTTC. Amino acid sequence: CASSSTGTGGYGYTF.